This T cell receptor beta chain was documented in a study of blood T cells in healthy people across ages. This clonotype was counted only a few times. As yet, its antigen is unknown. Study-wide points: It was not possible, with unsorted PBMCs, to conclusively compare naive and antigen-experienced cells.

Together with a sample-barcoded 5' primer, a J-beta primer mix was included in a second PCR lasting roughly 6 to 12 cycles. In TCRdb, the 5' RACE reads were re-called with MiXCR into one record per CDR3 protein. The repertoire holds hundreds of thousands of distinct CDR3 sequences, with roughly half as singletons. This CDR3 is built from 14 residues. V was shortened by 1 base and J by 5 bases, with 8 bases between the two germline ends. The V and J genes are TRBV12-3 or TRBV12-4 and TRBJ2-2, with D possibly TRBD1 on 5 matching bases. The clonotype was recovered from a woman older than 75 in good health. Sequenced: blood. This CDR3 reads CASSLGGATGELFF. The CDR3 DNA follows: TGTGCCAGCAGTTTAGGGGGCGCAACCGGGGAGCTGTTTTTT.